The following is a T cell receptor beta chain sequence with its context. The antigen remains undetermined. The data were obtained in a study of T cell responses to AZD1222 COVID-19 vaccine. Notes on the study in general: Just five to seven people given AZD1222 tested seropositive at baseline. Nearly half of the spike-specific TCRs reportedly recognize variant regions that carry no mutations. There were mostly white British donors and more females than males, and clonal diversity was possibly underestimated.

The CDR3 contains 17 residues. Germline V CDR1 and CDR2: MNHEY, SVGEGT. The V gene lost 2 bases and the J gene lost 6 bases, with 22 bases spanning the gap. TCRdb's table, derived via immunoSEQ multiplex PCR, lists solely in-frame clones and lacks some. The repertoire holds over 120,000 clones, with approximately 90% as singletons. The sample consisted of peripheral blood, taken on day 0 of AZD1222 vaccination. This clonotype originated in an adult in good health. The chain employs TRBV6-2 or TRBV6-3 and TRBJ1-2; D not resolved. This CDR3 is CASSYGWLPQISDGYTF. The CDR3 nucleotides are TGTGCCAGCAGTTACGGATGGCTCCCACAGATCTCGGATGGCTACACCTTC.